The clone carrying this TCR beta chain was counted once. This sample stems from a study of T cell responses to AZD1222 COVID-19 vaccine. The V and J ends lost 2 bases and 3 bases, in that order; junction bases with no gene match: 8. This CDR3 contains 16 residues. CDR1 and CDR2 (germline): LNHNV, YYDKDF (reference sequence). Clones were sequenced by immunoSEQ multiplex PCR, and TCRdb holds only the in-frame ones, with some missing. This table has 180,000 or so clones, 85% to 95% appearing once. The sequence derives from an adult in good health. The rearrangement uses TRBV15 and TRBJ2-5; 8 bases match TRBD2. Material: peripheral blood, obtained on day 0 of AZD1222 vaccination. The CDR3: CATSRHGREGEETQYF. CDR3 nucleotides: TGTGCCACCAGCAGACACGGCCGGGAGGGCGAAGAGACCCAGTACTTC. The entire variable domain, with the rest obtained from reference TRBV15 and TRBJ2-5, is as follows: DAMVIQNPRYQVTQFGKPVTLSCSQTLNHNVMYWYQQKSSQAPKLLFHYYDKDFNNEADTPDNFQSRRPNTSFCFLDIRSPGLGDTAMYLCATSRHGREGEETQYFGPGTRLLVL.